The 9 T cell receptor beta chains listed next were all sequenced from one sample in a study of beta chain features in type 1 diabetes. Notes on the study in general: In all four CD4+ subsets, TCRB CDR3 length was significantly, moderately reduced in type 1 diabetes.

Every bit of the isolated RNA underwent reverse transcription, so sequencing read expressed TCRB transcripts. Clones were sequenced by immunoSEQ multiplex PCR, and TCRdb holds only the in-frame ones, with some missing. Among over 200,000 clones listed, roughly 11% were seen once. For these TCRs, the target antigens are not known. Sequencing was carried out using naive CD4+ T cells from blood. These receptors originate from a man aged 25-45 years with type 1 diabetes.

The gene calls are TRBV4-1 and TRBJ2-5, with 11 bases matching TRBD2. The CDR3 is made up of 13 amino acids. Germline CDR1 MGHRA, CDR2 YSYEKL. The J segment lost 4 bases and the V segment lost 8 bases, leaving 3 bases of the junction unmatched. The CDR3 DNA reads TGCGCCAGCGGACTAGCGGGTTCAGAGACCCAGTACTTC. Amino acid sequence: CASGLAGSETQYF.

This clone has just a few counts. J is TRBJ2-5 and V is TRBV5-1; D unresolved. With 4 bases removed from V and 2 bases from J, the gap between germline ends came to 18 bases. Germline values: CDR1 SGHRS, CDR2 YFSETQ. The CDR3 has 16 amino acids. CDR3 sequence: CASSPLGVVEQETQYF. As DNA, the CDR3 is TGCGCCAGCAGCCCGCTTGGAGTGGTAGAACAAGAGACCCAGTACTTC.

This clone came up a few times. Other DNA sequences in the sample encode the same CDR3. The chain employs TRBV4-3 and TRBJ2-1; TRBD2 might be the D (7 bases). CDR3 length: 13 amino acids. Germline values: CDR1 LGHNA, CDR2 YSLEER. The germline V and J ends were trimmed by 0 bases and 12 bases, with 12 bases remaining between them. CDR3 sequence reads: CASSQDRGGGQFF. In DNA, the CDR3 is TGCGCCAGCAGCCAAGATCGGGGAGGGGGGCAGTTCTTC.

This clone was detected only a few times. V is TRBV19 and J is TRBJ2-7, with TRBD2 as a possible D gene (6 bases). The CDR3 totals 15 residues. Germline loops: CDR1 LNHDA, CDR2 SQIVND (reference sequence). The V end was cut by 1 base, the J end by 1 base, with 11 bases between. The CDR3 is CASSIGAGQSYEQYF. The CDR3 bases are TGTGCCAGTAGTATAGGGGCGGGGCAGTCCTACGAGCAGTACTTC.

This clone appeared a few times. V usage is TRBV18 and J usage is TRBJ2-7; 7 bases match TRBD2. CDR3 length equals 13 residues. Germline CDR1 reads KGHSH; CDR2 reads LQKENI. V was clipped by 6 bases and J by 1 base; unmatched bases: 3. CDR3 DNA: TGTGCCAGCTCCACCGGGGGGTCCTACGAGCAGTACTTC. Translated: CASSTGGSYEQYF.

V and J are TRBV6-6 and TRBJ1-6, with no clear D. The V end lost 2 bases, the J end lost 7 bases, and 12 bases lay between the germline ends. The length of the CDR3 is 15 residues. Looked up from germline, CDR1 is MNHNY and CDR2 is SVGAGI (reference sequence). The CDR3 region has the DNA TGTGCCAGCAGTTACGGTCGGGGAAGGAATTCACCCCTCCACTTT. It encodes CASSYGRGRNSPLHF.

This clone was seen only a few times. The CDR3 DNA reads TGTGCCAGCAGCCAACGGACAGAGAATAATGAGCAGTTCTTC. The encoded protein is CASSQRTENNEQFF. The chain is built from TRBV7-9 and TRBJ2-1, with TRBD1 as a possible D gene (6 bases). CDR1 and CDR2 (germline): SEHNR, FQNEAQ (reference sequence). Trimming left V 5 bases short and J 7 bases short, with 15 bases between. The CDR3 is 14 residues long. The entire variable domain, with the rest obtained from reference TRBV7-9 and TRBJ2-1, is as follows: DTGVSQNPRHKITKRGQNVTFRCDPISEHNRLYWYRQTLGQGPEFLTYFQNEAQLEKSRLLSDRFSAERPKGSFSTLEIQRTEQGDSAMYLCASSQRTENNEQFFGPGTRLTVL.

The chain joins TRBV28 to TRBJ1-2; D gene uncertain. V was clipped by 8 bases and J by 4 bases, with 14 bases between them. The germline V gene has CDR1 MDHEN and CDR2 SYDVKM. CDR3 size: 13 residues. The CDR3 protein is CASVTPRLYGYTF. DNA of the CDR3: TGTGCCAGCGTGACCCCCAGGCTCTATGGCTACACCTTC.

This clone was detected only a few times. The chain recombines TRBV7-9 with TRBJ2-5; the match to TRBD1 covers 8 bases. Trimming cost V 3 bases and J 5 bases; bases outside gene matches: 5. This CDR3 contains 14 residues. Germline V gene lookup returns CDR1 SEHNR and CDR2 FQNEAQ (reference sequence). The CDR3 nucleotides are TGTGCCAGCAGCTTCGGACAGGGTCTCGAGACCCAGTACTTC. Its protein product is CASSFGQGLETQYF.